The clone carrying this TCR beta chain turned up a few times. This sample was included in a study of blood T cell repertoires in COVID-19. The wider study: COVID-19 samples collected from the United States, Italy and Spain covered acute and convalescent phases. PBMCs, B-cell-depleted T cells, or T cells were the source of the cDNA or gDNA that made up the material.

Per the germline V gene, CDR1 is SGHAT and CDR2 is FQNNGV. The CDR3 runs 16 residues. V gave up 3 bases and J gave up 7 bases; unmatched junction bases: 11. Original data processing: Quantification of nucleated cells was approximated via reference gene primer amplification. Repertoires were generated with immunoSEQ multiplex PCR, while TCRdb's copy carries only in-frame clones and drops some. V and J calls and clone size are given by that table; D and trimming were obtained from the DNA. The sample has under 140,000 clones, roughly 87% seen once. The TCR originated in a human donor in a cohort sampled during active COVID-19. The sequencing sample was made of peripheral blood. V and J are TRBV11-2 and TRBJ2-1; TRBD1 matches 8 bases. The CDR3 spells CASSFEDRVLGNEQFF. The CDR3 DNA sequence: TGTGCCAGCAGCTTCGAGGACAGGGTACTTGGAAATGAGCAGTTCTTC.